This T cell receptor beta chain was sequenced for a study of blood T cells in healthy people across ages. Per germline, CDR1 MRHNA and CDR2 SNTAGT. Trimming cost V 4 bases and J 7 bases, with 11 bases left between them. The CDR3 spans 13 residues. This clonotype has just a few counts. Through a sample-barcoded 5' primer and a J-beta primer mix, a second PCR was run for 7 to 11 cycles. TCRdb ran MiXCR on the 5' RACE reads and lists one entry per CDR3 protein. In the table there are about a million distinct CDR3 sequences, roughly 43% of which are singletons. The rearrangement uses TRBV6-4 and TRBJ2-1; no definite D call. Sequencing used blood. The clonotype was recovered from a young man in good health. The CDR3: CASSVDFGNEQFF. In nucleotides, the CDR3 is TGTGCCAGCAGTGTAGATTTTGGGAATGAGCAGTTCTTC.